The sequence of this TCR beta chain was determined in a study of blood T cell repertoires in COVID-19. Study overall: From T cells, B-cell-depleted T cells, or PBMCs came the material, which was cDNA or gDNA.

The repertoire was sequenced with immunoSEQ multiplex PCR; TCRdb's copy has only in-frame clones and lacks some. The repertoire has about 240,000 clones, 88% of them found once; the top ten carry around 0.78%. Germline CDR1 and CDR2: MNHEY and SVGAGI. The CDR3 runs to 15 residues. Trimming left V 4 bases short and J 0 bases short, with 10 bases between. The sequencing sample was made of peripheral blood. The clonotype was recovered from a woman in her 30s with acute or convalescent COVID-19. The chain couples TRBV6-5 to TRBJ1-3; D might be TRBD1 (6 bases). CDR3 in DNA: TGTGCCAGCAGTTTCCGGACAGCCTCTGGAAACACCATATATTTT. Its translation: CASSFRTASGNTIYF.